Shown below are 18 T cell receptor beta chains from a single sample sequenced in a study of OX40 agonist ivuxolimab in advanced cancers. TCRdb's table, derived via immunoSEQ multiplex PCR, lists solely in-frame clones and lacks some. The table shows roughly 80,000 clones, with around 90% occurring only once. The source material was CD4+ or CD8+ T cells sorted from blood, sampled in a trial of the OX40 agonist ivuxolimab. Receptors originate from an adult with an advanced solid tumor such as melanoma, head and neck, liver or kidney cancer.

This chain connects TRBV10-3 to TRBJ1-1, with TRBD1 as a possible D gene (5 bases). The CDR3 spans 14 residues. The V end lost 2 bases, the J end lost 4 bases, and 11 bases lay between the germline ends. Per germline, CDR1 ENHRY and CDR2 SYGVKD. The CDR3 protein is CAISEGGSSTEAFF. CDR3 coding DNA: TGTGCCATCAGTGAGGGGGGTTCTAGCACTGAAGCTTTCTTT.

As DNA, the CDR3 is TGTGCCAGCAGCTTAGGACAGTCCTTTGAAGCTTTCTTT. Its protein product is CASSLGQSFEAFF. This chain connects TRBV7-9 to TRBJ1-1, with D perhaps TRBD1 (5 bases). The V end lost 1 base, the J end lost 7 bases, and 10 bases lay between the germline ends. There are 13 residues in the CDR3. Germline CDR1 and CDR2: SEHNR and FQNEAQ (reference sequence).

This clone has more than one count but fewer than ten. J is TRBJ1-2 and V is TRBV10-3; the match to TRBD1 covers 8 bases. V lost 4 bases, J lost 5 bases, and 9 bases stayed unmatched. CDR1 ENHRY and CDR2 SYGVKD come from the germline V gene. The CDR3 is made up of 15 amino acids. CDR3 loop: CAISGGGQALYGYTF. The CDR3 DNA reads TGTGCCATCAGTGGGGGGGGACAGGCCTTATATGGCTACACCTTC.

The chain uses TRBV27 and TRBJ1-2; the D is unclear. CDR1 is MNHEY, CDR2 SMNVEV, per germline (reference sequence). The CDR3 contains 11 residues. Trimming took 10 bases from V and 5 from J, leaving 11 bases between them. CDR3 bases: TGTGCCACCGACCGTAAATATGGCTACACCTTC. It specifies CATDRKYGYTF.

The V and J genes are TRBV27 and TRBJ1-1; D is ambiguous. The CDR3 runs 13 residues. Between the trimmed V and J ends, which lost 5 bases and 1 base, there was a span of 8 bases. In germline, CDR1 is MNHEY, CDR2 SMNVEV (reference sequence). For the CDR3, the DNA is TGTGCCAGCAGTCCCCGACAGAACACTGAAGCTTTCTTT. This codes for CASSPRQNTEAFF.

The V and J genes are TRBV10-3 and TRBJ1-5; D is unresolved. V dropped 7 bases and J dropped 3 bases, with 10 bases sitting between them. Germline CDR1 is ENHRY and CDR2 is SYGVKD. This CDR3 region has 13 residues. The CDR3 spells CAITPDLNQPQHF. CDR3 nucleotide sequence: TGTGCCATCACCCCCGATCTCAATCAGCCCCAGCATTTT.

The chain employs TRBV7-3 and TRBJ1-4; D not resolved. From germline, CDR1 is SGHTA and CDR2 FQGTGA. The ends were cut back, 1 base at V and 0 bases at J, with 6 bases in the middle. This CDR3 contains 15 residues. Here the CDR3 DNA reads TGTGCCAGCAGCTTAAGTCCAGCAACTAATGAAAAACTGTTTTTT. Its protein product is CASSLSPATNEKLFF.

Worth noting for this clone: Compared with germline, one end of the junction differs, possibly owing to a read error. Additional DNA sequences in this sample encode the identical CDR3. J is TRBJ1-2 and V is TRBV27; D uncertain. Germline assignment: CDR1 MNHEY and CDR2 SMNVEV (reference sequence). CDR3 length: 15 amino acids. CDR3 bases: TGTGCCAGCAGTCTATACGGCGGAGGGCGCGGTTTCTACACCTTT. Its protein product is CASSLYGGGRGFYTF.

The chain links TRBV5-5 to TRBJ1-2; TRBD1 might be the D (6 bases). V was trimmed by 3 bases and J by 2 bases, leaving 8 bases between them. Per germline, CDR1 SGHKS and CDR2 YYEKEE (reference sequence). This CDR3 spans 13 amino acids. Here the CDR3 reads CASSSGENYGYTF. The CDR3, as DNA: TGTGCCAGCAGCTCAGGGGAAAACTATGGCTACACCTTC. Complete variable domain (other parts from reference TRBV5-5 and TRBJ1-2): DAGVTQSPTHLIKTRGQQVTLRCSPISGHKSVSWYQQVLGQGPQFIFQYYEKEERGRGNFPDRFSARQFPNYSSELNVNALLLGDSALYLCASSSGENYGYTFGSGTRLTVV.

This chain joins TRBV9 and TRBJ2-7, with TRBD1 matching 7 bases. V lost 4 bases, J lost 6 bases, and 7 bases stayed unmatched. The CDR3 is 13 residues long. Germline V lookup: CDR1 SGDLS, CDR2 YYNGEE. The CDR3 nucleotides are TGTGCCAGCAGCAGCCAGACAGGGTCCGAGCAGTACTTC. Residues: CASSSQTGSEQYF.

This clone was seen a handful of times. V and J are TRBV5-1 and TRBJ1-3; 9 positions agree with TRBD1. With V trimmed by 0 bases and J by 4 bases, 11 bases remained unmatched. The CDR3 spans 18 residues. The germline gives CDR1 SGHRS, CDR2 YFSETQ. The CDR3 bases are TGCGCCAGCAGCTTGGATGCCCGGGACAGGGCACCCGGAAACACCATATATTTT. The encoded protein is CASSLDARDRAPGNTIYF.

This chain connects TRBV2 to TRBJ1-1; D may be TRBD1 (5 bases). Germline CDR1 is SNHLY and CDR2 is FYNNEI. This CDR3 has 13 amino acids. V lost 4 bases, J lost 4 bases, and 10 bases lay in between. This chain's CDR3 is CASSAQRGTEAFF. The CDR3 nucleotides are TGTGCCAGCAGTGCTCAGAGGGGCACTGAAGCTTTCTTT. The full variable domain, in which reference TRBV2 and TRBJ1-1 provide the parts outside the CDR3, is EPEVTQTPSHQVTQMGQEVILRCVPISNHLYFYWYRQILGQKVEFLVSFYNNEISEKSEIFDDQFSVERPDGSNFTLKIRSTKLEDSAMYFCASSAQRGTEAFFGQGTRLTVV.

This rearrangement joins TRBV2 to TRBJ2-7; the D gene is possibly TRBD2 (5 bases). Germline loops: CDR1 SNHLY, CDR2 FYNNEI. CDR3 length: 13 residues. The V end was cut by 8 bases, the J end by 2 bases, with 13 bases between. The CDR3 region is CASRPGTPYEQYF. The CDR3, as DNA: TGTGCCAGCCGACCGGGAACCCCCTACGAGCAGTACTTC.

This clone was detected only a few times. This chain joins TRBV5-4 and TRBJ2-7; 11 nucleotides agree with TRBD1. Germline CDR1 is SGHNT and CDR2 is YYREEE (reference sequence). The V segment lost 4 bases and the J segment 6 bases; nucleotides outside the gene matches: 9. This CDR3 has 15 amino acids. This CDR3 reads CASSQMDRGRGEQYF. Here the CDR3 DNA reads TGTGCCAGCAGCCAGATGGACAGGGGGCGCGGCGAGCAGTACTTC.

This clone was seen a few times. The chain combines TRBV6-1 with TRBJ2-7, with D unresolved. CDR1 is MNHNS, CDR2 SASEGT, per germline. The CDR3 has 10 amino acids. V lost 6 bases and J lost 2, with 2 bases in between. The CDR3 coding sequence is TGTGCCAGCAGGACCTACGAGCAGTACTTC. This encodes CASRTYEQYF.

This clone counts as medium-sized (0.01 to 0.1%). The chain uses TRBV27 and TRBJ1-2; TRBD1 aligns across 7 bases. CDR3 length: 15 residues. V lost 0 bases and J lost 6; bases outside the gene matches: 7. The V gene's germline CDR1 is MNHEY and CDR2 SMNVEV (reference sequence). DNA of the CDR3: TGTGCCAGCAGTTTATCCCCGACAGGGTTCGATGGCTACACCTTC. Amino acids: CASSLSPTGFDGYTF.

The rearrangement links TRBV2 to TRBJ1-3, with D unclear. The CDR3 totals 13 residues. Trimming stripped 7 bases from V and 0 bases from J, with 7 bases between. CDR1 is SNHLY, CDR2 FYNNEI, per germline. The CDR3 spells CASTLYSGNTIYF. The CDR3 DNA reads as TGTGCCAGCACCTTATACTCTGGAAACACCATATATTTT.

This chain connects TRBV5-1 to TRBJ2-5, with D perhaps matching TRBD2 (5 bases). The germline gives CDR1 SGHRS, CDR2 YFSETQ. Trimming shortened V by 2 bases and J by 1 base, and 9 bases separated the two germline ends. There are 14 residues in the CDR3. In DNA, the CDR3 is TGCGCCAGCAGCTTCCAGCGGCTCCAAGAGACCCAGTACTTC. Translated, it gives CASSFQRLQETQYF.